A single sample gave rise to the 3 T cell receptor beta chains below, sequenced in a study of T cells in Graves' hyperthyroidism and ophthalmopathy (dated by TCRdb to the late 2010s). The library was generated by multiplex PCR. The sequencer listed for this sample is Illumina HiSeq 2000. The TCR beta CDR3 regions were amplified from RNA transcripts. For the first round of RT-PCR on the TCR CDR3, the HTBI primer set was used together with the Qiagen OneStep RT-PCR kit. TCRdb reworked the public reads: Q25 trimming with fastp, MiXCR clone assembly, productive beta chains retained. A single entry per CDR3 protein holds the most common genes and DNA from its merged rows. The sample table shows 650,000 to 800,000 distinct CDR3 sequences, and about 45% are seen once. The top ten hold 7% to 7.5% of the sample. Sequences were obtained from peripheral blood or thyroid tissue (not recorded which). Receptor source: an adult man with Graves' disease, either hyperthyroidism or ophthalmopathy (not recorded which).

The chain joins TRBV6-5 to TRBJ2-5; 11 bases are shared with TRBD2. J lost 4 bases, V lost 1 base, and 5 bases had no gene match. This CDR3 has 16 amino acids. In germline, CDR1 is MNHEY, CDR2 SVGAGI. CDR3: CASSYFLAGGGETQYF. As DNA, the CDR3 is TGTGCCAGCAGTTACTTTCTAGCGGGGGGTGGAGAGACCCAGTACTTC.

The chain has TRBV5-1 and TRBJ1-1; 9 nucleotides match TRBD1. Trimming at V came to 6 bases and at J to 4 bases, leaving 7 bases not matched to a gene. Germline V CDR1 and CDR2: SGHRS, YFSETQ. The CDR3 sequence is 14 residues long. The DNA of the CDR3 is TGCGCCAGCACCCCGACAGGGGGTCCCACTGAAGCTTTCTTT. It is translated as CASTPTGGPTEAFF.

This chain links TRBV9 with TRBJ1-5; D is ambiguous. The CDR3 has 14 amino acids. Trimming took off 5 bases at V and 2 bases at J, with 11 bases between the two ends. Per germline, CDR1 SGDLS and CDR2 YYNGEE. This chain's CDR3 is CASSPTGRNQPQHF. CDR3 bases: TGTGCCAGCAGTCCCACCGGACGCAATCAGCCCCAGCATTTT.